The present entry profiles one T cell receptor beta chain with its context. Trimming took 1 base from V and 0 from J, leaving 15 bases between them. Per germline, CDR1 SGHVS and CDR2 FQNEAQ. This CDR3 spans 17 amino acids. These data belong to a study of blood T cell repertoires in COVID-19. The overall study: Acute-phase and convalescent COVID-19 samples originated in the United States, Italy and Spain. From T cells, B-cell-depleted T cells, or PBMCs came the material, which was cDNA or gDNA.

Per the study methods: Cell counts per sample came from amplifying reference gene primers. Sequenced by immunoSEQ multiplex PCR; TCRdb stores in-frame clones only, minus some. The DNA gave D and trimming, while V, J and clone size come from that table. The sample has around 200,000 clones; roughly 90% are singletons. This receptor was identified in a man in his late teens or twenties with active or convalescent COVID-19. Sequenced material: peripheral blood. The chain couples TRBV7-8 to TRBJ1-2, with D perhaps matching TRBD1 (5 bases). DNA for the CDR3: TGTGCCAGCAGCTTAGGATTTGGACACAATACTAACTATGGCTACACCTTC. The encoded protein is CASSLGFGHNTNYGYTF.